The clone carrying this TCR beta chain was seen a handful of times. Amplified regions were TCR beta CDR3 sequences from RNA transcripts. The TCR CDR3 first-round RT-PCR relied on the HTBI primer set. TCRdb passed the multiplex PCR reads through MiXCR, listing each CDR3 protein once. The sample lists a few hundred thousand distinct CDR3 sequences, around a fifth occurring once. The data originate from a study of T cells in Graves' hyperthyroidism and ophthalmopathy. V lost 5 bases to trimming and J lost 3 bases; unmatched junction nucleotides: 7. The germline V gene encodes CDR1 DFQATT and CDR2 SNEGSKA (reference sequence). The CDR3 spans 14 residues.

Sequencing was carried out using blood. The source of this sequence is a man aged 50 to 59 with Graves' ophthalmopathy. This sequence joins TRBV20-1 and TRBJ2-7; TRBD2 agrees at 10 bases. CDR3 nucleotide sequence: TGCAGTGCTGCCCCCAGGACTAGCGGCTACGAGCAGTACTTC. Amino acids: CSAAPRTSGYEQYF.